This TCR beta chain appears in the sequencing data of a study of cytomegalovirus exposure and HLA in healthy donors. Turning to the study itself: An early data release held 80 million or so unique TCRs from HLA-typed donors. Findings and caveats of the study: Earlier findings revealed that most TCR beta V segments proved productive either about 87% or about 30% of the time. Exclusion applied to some V segments, including TRBV6-2 and TRBV6-3, as they were indistinguishable. Reportedly, diagnosis of cytomegalovirus status by the classifier showed high specificity and sensitivity.

CDR3 size: 11 residues. Germline CDR1 and CDR2: LGHNA and YNFKEQ. V was cut by 1 base and J by 11 bases, with 9 bases left in between. Primers for the PCR totalled 60 Vbeta and 13 Jbeta. Libraries were prepared by immunoSEQ multiplex PCR; TCRdb keeps only in-frame clonotypes and omits some of them. The table shows about 82,000 clones, with about 79% occurring only once. Turning to this clone: Its specificity is not known.

This sequence originates from a male donor in good health and CMV-seropositive. The rearrangement links TRBV4-2 to TRBJ2-7; possibly TRBD2 for D (6 bases). The sample taken for sequencing was PBMCs. Here the CDR3 reads CASSQGLVEYF. CDR3 in DNA: TGTGCCAGCAGCCAAGGACTAGTGGAGTACTTC.